The 21 T cell receptor beta chains reported below all come from one sample, sequenced in a study of Graves' ophthalmopathy and Graves' hyperthyroidism. As the template, RNA transcripts were used to amplify TCR beta CDR3 regions. HTBI primers served in a first-round RT-PCR, which a second-round multiplex PCR followed. From the multiplex PCR reads, TCRdb called clonotypes with MiXCR, one entry per CDR3 protein. The sample has about 1.1 million distinct CDR3 sequences, less than 45% seen once. The material sequenced was peripheral blood or thyroid tissue (not recorded which). The receptors were gathered from an adult man with Graves' hyperthyroidism.

This clonotype has more than one count but fewer than ten. The chain is built from TRBV15 and TRBJ1-5, with TRBD1 as a possible D gene (5 bases). Trimming shortened V by 3 bases and J by 7 bases, and 22 bases separated the two germline ends. Germline values: CDR1 LNHNV, CDR2 YYDKDF (reference sequence). The CDR3 runs 17 residues. CDR3 amino acids: CATSSYELDGAGQPQHF. CDR3 DNA sequence: TGTGCCACCAGCAGTTATGAACTGGACGGGGCTGGACAGCCCCAGCATTTT.

Concerning this clonotype: Since a much larger clone is just one base distant, this may be a read error. The chain links TRBV7-2 to TRBJ1-2; maybe TRBD1 (6 bases). CDR1 is SGHTA and CDR2 is FQGNSA in the germline V gene. Trimming took 4 bases from V and 6 from J, leaving 21 bases between them. CDR3 length equals 16 residues. CDR3 sequence: CASSSILLTGQNGYTF. Here the CDR3 DNA reads TGTGCCAGCAGCTCCATACTGCTGACAGGTCAAAATGGCTACACCTTC.

The CDR3 is CASKTKQETQHF. Written as DNA, the CDR3 is TGTGCCAGCAAAACCAAACAAGAGACCCAGCATTTT. The V gene is TRBV6-5, the J gene TRBJ1-5; D is undetermined. Trimming removed 7 bases from V and 11 bases from J, with 15 bases in between. CDR1 and CDR2 from the germline V gene are MNHEY and SVGAGI. The CDR3 is made up of 12 amino acids.

The genes are TRBV12-3 or TRBV12-4 and TRBJ2-7; 9 bases map to TRBD1. Germline trimming cut 5 bases from V and 5 bases from J; bases unmatched to any gene: 10. CDR3 length: 15 residues. As DNA, the CDR3 is TGTGCCAGCAGTCCCCAGGGACAGGGAAATAACGAGCAGTACTTC. It codes for CASSPQGQGNNEQYF.

The chain is built from TRBV9 and TRBJ2-7; TRBD1 agrees at 10 bases. Germline CDR1 and CDR2: SGDLS and YYNGEE. This CDR3 has 16 residues. V shed 4 bases and J 2 bases; nucleotides not matched to a gene: 9. This CDR3 reads CASSSAGTGVAYEQYF. The CDR3 DNA is TGTGCCAGCAGCTCAGCCGGGACAGGGGTCGCCTACGAGCAGTACTTC. Combining the CDR3 with reference TRBV9 and TRBJ2-7 gives the whole variable domain DSGVTQTPKHLITATGQRVTLRCSPRSGDLSVYWYQQSLDQGLQFLIQYYNGEERAKGNILERFSAQQFPDLHSELNLSSLELGDSALYFCASSSAGTGVAYEQYFGPGTRLTVT.

The gene calls are TRBV7-9 and TRBJ1-2; unclear D gene. Trimming removed 2 bases at V and 10 bases at J, with 11 bases between. The CDR3 runs to 12 residues. Germline CDR1 and CDR2: SEHNR and FQNEAQ (reference sequence). CDR3 loop: CASSLNSWYYTF. The CDR3 DNA reads TGTGCCAGCAGCTTAAACAGCTGGTACTACACCTTC. Supplemented by reference TRBV7-9 and TRBJ1-2, the full variable domain reads DTGVSQNPRHKITKRGQNVTFRCDPISEHNRLYWYRQTLGQGPEFLTYFQNEAQLEKSRLLSDRFSAERPKGSFSTLEIQRTEQGDSAMYLCASSLNSWYYTFGSGTRLTVV.

The chain combines TRBV12-3 or TRBV12-4 with TRBJ1-5; D unclear. The CDR3 is 14 residues long. With 3 bases removed from V and 4 bases from J, the gap between germline ends came to 10 bases. CDR3 DNA sequence: TGTGCCAGCAGTTTCTACAGTATGAATCAGCCCCAGCATTTT. Translating it yields CASSFYSMNQPQHF.

J is TRBJ2-5 and V is TRBV5-1; no firm D call. This CDR3 spans 14 amino acids. Germline loops: CDR1 SGHRS, CDR2 YFSETQ. V lost 3 bases and J lost 4, with 13 bases in between. In DNA, the CDR3 is TGCGCCAGCAGCTCGGAGCCAATATCAGAGACCCAGTACTTC. Its protein is CASSSEPISETQYF.

The chain joins TRBV15 to TRBJ1-6; no clear D gene. The CDR3 runs to 14 residues. V gave up 1 base and J gave up 10 bases, with 11 bases separating them. Germline CDR1 LNHNV, CDR2 YYDKDF (reference sequence). In DNA, the CDR3 is TGTGCCACCAGCAGAGCAGGTGTTGGCTCACCCCTCCACTTT. Encoded protein: CATSRAGVGSPLHF.

A remark on this clonotype: A read error may be the cause here, since a much bigger clone is one base away. Likely a read error: the CDR3 ends without its conserved phenylalanine or tryptophan. CDR3 sequence: CSARETGALFRPQHL. In nucleotides, the CDR3 is TGCAGTGCTAGGGAAACAGGGGCCCTGTTTCGGCCCCAGCATCTT. V gene TRBV20-1 combines with J gene TRBJ1-5; 7 bases line up with TRBD1. This CDR3 region has 15 residues. From germline, CDR1 is DFQATT and CDR2 SNEGSKA (reference sequence). V dropped 3 bases and J dropped 9; count of bases not matched to a gene: 14.

This clonotype was counted between two and nine times. The junction shows a germline mismatch at one end, possibly a read error. In DNA form, the CDR3 reads TGTGCCAGCAGTGCCCCCCGGGACAGGGCTTTGATCACTGAAGCTTTCTTT. Translating gives CASSAPRDRALITEAFF. This sequence joins TRBV10-2 and TRBJ1-1, with 9 bases aligning to TRBD1. Germline V gene sequence: CDR1 WSHSY, CDR2 SAAADI. The CDR3 extends over 17 amino acids.

In its sample, this clonotype was seen a few times. This chain uses TRBV11-3 with TRBJ2-2; D possibly corresponds to TRBD2 (5 bases). Germline V gene data show CDR1 as SGHNT and CDR2 as YENEEA. The CDR3 sequence is 15 residues long. Trimming took off 4 bases at V and 3 bases at J, with 12 bases between the two ends. For the CDR3, the DNA is TGTGCCAGCAGCTCACGACGGGGAGACACCGGGGAGCTGTTTTTT. Translated, it gives CASSSRRGDTGELFF.

This clonotype occurred many times. This sequence joins TRBV9 and TRBJ1-1; D possibly corresponds to TRBD1 (5 bases). Germline V gene data show CDR1 as SGDLS and CDR2 as YYNGEE. Trimming removed 4 bases from V and 1 base from J, with 8 bases in between. This CDR3 has 13 amino acids. CDR3 residues: CASSTGWNTEAFF. The CDR3 DNA sequence: TGTGCCAGCAGCACAGGATGGAACACTGAAGCTTTCTTT.

V is TRBV7-9 and J is TRBJ2-5; D gene unclear. Germline-derived CDR1 and CDR2 are SEHNR and FQNEAQ (reference sequence). The CDR3 has 12 amino acids. Trimming stripped 8 bases from V and 5 bases from J, with 12 bases between. CDR3 sequence reads: CASGARRETQYF. CDR3 in DNA: TGTGCCAGCGGCGCGCGTCGGGAGACCCAGTACTTC.

Note on this clonotype: At one boundary the junction diverges from the germline segment, which might be a read error. The J gene is TRBJ2-3, the V gene TRBV7-8, with D possibly matching TRBD2 (6 bases). Germline-derived CDR1 and CDR2 are SGHVS and FQNEAQ. The CDR3 loop spans 15 amino acids. The CDR3 sequence is CASRDTSSSTDTQYF. The CDR3 DNA sequence: TGTGCCAGCAGGGATACTAGCTCTAGCACGGATACGCAGTATTTT.

This clonotype was counted at least ten times. V gene TRBV6-1 combines with J gene TRBJ1-5; a possible D gene is TRBD1 (6 bases). The V end lost 6 bases, the J end lost 6 bases, and 18 bases lay between the germline ends. CDR1 MNHNS and CDR2 SASEGT come from the germline V gene. CDR3 length equals 15 residues. The CDR3 region is CASRFPGDTSQPQHF. CDR3 nucleotides: TGTGCCAGCAGGTTCCCAGGGGATACAAGTCAGCCCCAGCATTTT.

The CDR3 spells CASSLAGQPKYTF. As DNA, the CDR3 is TGTGCCAGCAGCTTGGCAGGACAGCCAAAGTACACCTTC. The chain has TRBV7-9 and TRBJ1-2; D might be TRBD1 (6 bases). Germline loops: CDR1 SEHNR, CDR2 FQNEAQ (reference sequence). The V end was cut by 3 bases, the J end by 11 bases, with 16 bases between. This CDR3 comprises 13 residues.

This clonotype was recorded many times. J is TRBJ2-5 and V is TRBV7-8; D gene unclear. This CDR3 contains 13 residues. Germline V CDR1 and CDR2: SGHVS, FQNEAQ. Trimming took 8 bases from V and 5 from J, leaving 15 bases between them. The CDR3 nucleotides read TGTGCCAGCGGCCACCGAGGTGCCGAGACCCAGTACTTC. This translates into CASGHRGAETQYF.

This clonotype was observed many times. This chain uses TRBV19 with TRBJ1-2, with 8 bases lining up with TRBD1. With V trimmed by 0 bases and J by 3 bases, 9 bases remained unmatched. The germline CDR1 and CDR2 sequences are LNHDA and SQIVND (reference sequence). The CDR3 is 17 amino acids. The chain's CDR3 is CASSIDTAGTGYYGYTF. In DNA form, the CDR3 reads TGTGCCAGTAGTATAGACACCGCCGGGACAGGTTACTATGGCTACACCTTC. Looking up the rest from reference TRBV19 and TRBJ1-2 gives the full variable domain: DGGITQSPKYLFRKEGQNVTLSCEQNLNHDAMYWYRQDPGQGLRLIYYSQIVNDFQKGDIAEGYSVSREKKESFPLTVTSAQKNPTAFYLCASSIDTAGTGYYGYTFGSGTRLTVV.

The V and J genes are TRBV14 and TRBJ1-2; TRBD1 matches 11 bases. The CDR3 length is 19 residues. CDR1 is SGHDN and CDR2 is FVKESK in the germline V gene. The J segment lost 4 bases and the V segment lost 2 bases, leaving 15 bases of the junction unmatched. CDR3 sequence reads: CASSQFSRDRGLIGYGYTF. CDR3 DNA: TGTGCCAGCAGCCAATTTTCCCGGGACAGGGGGTTGATCGGCTATGGCTACACCTTC.

This chain connects TRBV29-1 to TRBJ2-7; unclear D gene. Germline values: CDR1 SQVTM, CDR2 ANQGSEA. V was cut by 7 bases and J by 3 bases, with 7 bases left in between. The CDR3 contains 10 residues. CDR3 DNA sequence: TGCAGCGATGACATCTACGAGCAGTACTTC. It codes for CSDDIYEQYF.